This T cell receptor beta chain was observed in a study of T cells in Graves' hyperthyroidism and ophthalmopathy. The authors obtained PBMCs from about 9 ml of fresh peripheral blood. What was amplified from RNA transcripts were TCR beta CDR3 regions. The TCR CDR3 first-round RT-PCR relied on the HTBI primer set. TCRdb fed the multiplex PCR reads into MiXCR, producing one record per CDR3 protein. The table includes roughly 600,000 distinct CDR3 sequences, more than 12% detected once. Points on this clonotype: No antigen is known for it.

Study results and limitations: Appearing also in blood were most of the thyroid clonotypes expanded above 0.001. By a 13 V-J model, ophthalmopathy was set apart from stable hyperthyroidism.

Germline CDR1 is LNHDA and CDR2 is SQIVND (reference sequence). The CDR3 extends over 15 amino acids. V was pared by 2 bases and J by 0 bases, with 3 bases of the junction left unmatched. This clonotype originated in a woman aged 45 to 65 with Graves' ophthalmopathy. The sample was blood. This chain connects TRBV19 to TRBJ2-5, with TRBD1 matching 7 bases. In nucleotides, the CDR3 is TGTGCCAGTAGTATAAACAGGGGAAACCAAGAGACCCAGTACTTC. The encoded protein is CASSINRGNQETQYF.